Below, 20 T cell receptor beta chains from the same sample are listed, as sequenced in a study of T cells in localized non-small cell lung cancer (dated by TCRdb to the early 2020s). Libraries were prepared through the immunoSEQ multiplex PCR assay. TCRdb took over this immuneACCESS table, retaining in-frame rearrangements with V and J assigned. Such tables are incomplete; in checked studies, under half of the missing clones stem from an unresolved V gene, and the remainder is unexplained. The sample table contains 30,000 to 35,000 clones; only one count was recorded for about 89% of them. The top ten clones comprise 2.5% to 3% of the sample. The sequences come from peripheral blood, collected before any cancer treatment. Receptors originate from a female donor of 60 years or more with stage I lung adenocarcinoma.

The gene calls are TRBV29-1 and TRBJ2-1; TRBD2 matches at 8 bases. V shed 5 bases, J shed 9 bases, and the junction held 15 bases outside the gene matches. The CDR3 has 15 amino acids. In germline, CDR1 is SQVTM, CDR2 ANQGSEA. Written as DNA, the CDR3 is TGCAGCGTTTGGTCTCCGGGGCGGGAGGAAGGTGAGCAGTTCTTC. Translation: CSVWSPGREEGEQFF.

This rearrangement joins TRBV5-1 to TRBJ1-1; D possibly corresponds to TRBD1 (5 bases). This CDR3 is built from 15 residues. Germline V gene sequence: CDR1 SGHRS, CDR2 YFSETQ. Trimming stripped 4 bases from V and 2 bases from J, with 15 bases between. The CDR3 region is CASSPPGGSNTEAFF. The CDR3 DNA sequence: TGCGCCAGCAGCCCCCCCGGGGGTAGCAACACTGAAGCTTTCTTT.

This chain links TRBV9 with TRBJ2-3, with TRBD1 matching over 10 bases. J gave up 2 bases and V 4 bases, and 7 bases lay outside the gene matches. The CDR3 length is 16 residues. Germline lookup yields CDR1 SGDLS and CDR2 YYNGEE. The CDR3 DNA reads as TGTGCCAGCAGCCCTCGGGGACAGGGGCTCACAGATACGCAGTATTTT. Its translation is CASSPRGQGLTDTQYF. Combining the CDR3 with reference TRBV9 and TRBJ2-3 gives the whole variable domain DSGVTQTPKHLITATGQRVTLRCSPRSGDLSVYWYQQSLDQGLQFLIQYYNGEERAKGNILERFSAQQFPDLHSELNLSSLELGDSALYFCASSPRGQGLTDTQYFGPGTRLTVL.

This sequence joins TRBV5-5 and TRBJ1-4; a weak D match, TRBD1 (6 bases). Trimming removed 5 bases from V and 8 bases from J, with 13 bases in between. The CDR3 totals 13 residues. CDR1 is SGHKS, CDR2 YYEKEE, per germline (reference sequence). CDR3 residues: CASSRGPEEKLFF. CDR3 DNA sequence: TGTGCCAGCAGTCGGGGGCCCGAGGAAAAACTGTTTTTT.

The CDR3 coding sequence is TGTGCCACCAGCAGAGCAGGGTACGGAAACACCATATATTTT. This encodes CATSRAGYGNTIYF. The chain couples TRBV15 to TRBJ1-3; D possibly corresponds to TRBD1 (5 bases). V lost 1 base and J lost 4, with 8 bases in between. Per the germline V gene, CDR1 is LNHNV and CDR2 is YYDKDF (reference sequence). The CDR3 consists of 14 residues.

The chain employs TRBV4-1 and TRBJ1-2, with a tentative D call TRBD1 (6 bases). The V end was cut by 3 bases, the J end by 8 bases, with 19 bases between. Germline-derived CDR1 and CDR2 are MGHRA and YSYEKL. The CDR3 consists of 15 residues. CDR3 loop: CASSQGGQPTGGYTF. CDR3 DNA: TGCGCCAGCAGCCAGGGCGGACAGCCCACGGGGGGCTACACCTTC.

J is TRBJ2-7 and V is TRBV28; no definite D call. The CDR3 consists of 13 residues. Trimming took 7 bases from V and 0 from J, leaving 10 bases between them. Germline assignment: CDR1 MDHEN and CDR2 SYDVKM. CDR3 protein: CASTGWASYEQYF. CDR3 bases: TGTGCCAGCACCGGCTGGGCCTCCTACGAGCAGTACTTC.

In nucleotides, the CDR3 is TGCGCCAGCAGCCTGGGACCGAACTCTGGAAACACCATATATTTT. Its translation: CASSLGPNSGNTIYF. V is TRBV5-1 and J is TRBJ1-3, with a weak D call TRBD1 (5 bases). The CDR3 contains 15 residues. With 4 bases removed from V and 0 bases from J, the gap between germline ends came to 11 bases. Germline V gene data show CDR1 as SGHRS and CDR2 as YFSETQ.

The chain couples TRBV29-1 to TRBJ1-2, with unresolved D. The V end was cut by 4 bases, the J end by 1 base, with 7 bases between. Germline assignment: CDR1 SQVTM and CDR2 ANQGSEA. The CDR3 contains 12 residues. As DNA, the CDR3 is TGCAGCGTTGGGCAGATTAACTATGGCTACACCTTC. Amino acids: CSVGQINYGYTF.

V and J are TRBV30 and TRBJ1-1; D ambiguous. The CDR3 is made up of 12 amino acids. V dropped 0 bases and J dropped 11 bases, with 13 bases sitting between them. Germline CDR1 reads GTSNPN; CDR2 reads SVGIG (reference sequence). The DNA for the CDR3 is TGTGCCTGGAGTGTATGGTCCCGAGGCGCTTTCTTT. Protein product: CAWSVWSRGAFF.

The chain uses TRBV19 and TRBJ2-1; 8 bases agree with TRBD1. The CDR3 covers 13 residues. With 5 bases clipped from V and 7 bases from J, the junction kept 4 bases outside the gene matches. Looked up from germline, CDR1 is LNHDA and CDR2 is SQIVND (reference sequence). The CDR3 nucleotides read TGTGCCAGTAGTGCGAACAGGGGGAATGAGCAGTTCTTC. The encoded protein is CASSANRGNEQFF. The whole variable domain, filled in from reference TRBV19 and TRBJ2-1, reads DGGITQSPKYLFRKEGQNVTLSCEQNLNHDAMYWYRQDPGQGLRLIYYSQIVNDFQKGDIAEGYSVSREKKESFPLTVTSAQKNPTAFYLCASSANRGNEQFFGPGTRLTVL.

The chain carries TRBV4-1 and TRBJ2-1; D remains unclear. The CDR3 has 14 residues. Germline V gene data show CDR1 as MGHRA and CDR2 as YSYEKL. Trimming shortened V by 0 bases and J by 9 bases, and 12 bases separated the two germline ends. As DNA, the CDR3 is TGCGCCAGCAGCCAAGATCCCCAAGCGAGTGAGCAGTTCTTC. It encodes CASSQDPQASEQFF.

CDR3 in DNA: TGTGCCAGCAGCTTCTTAAACGGACAGAACAATCAGCCCCAGCATTTT. Translation gives CASSFLNGQNNQPQHF. The rearrangement uses TRBV7-8 and TRBJ1-5; a weak D match, TRBD1 (6 bases). V lost 3 bases, J lost 3 bases, and 15 bases lay in between. From germline, CDR1 is SGHVS and CDR2 FQNEAQ. CDR3 length: 16 residues.

This clone is a singleton in its sample. V gene TRBV19 combines with J gene TRBJ2-5, with unresolved D. This CDR3 is 11 amino acids long. The V gene's germline CDR1 is LNHDA and CDR2 SQIVND (reference sequence). Trimming cost V 8 bases and J 5 bases, with 9 bases left between them. Written as DNA, the CDR3 is TGTGCCAGTCCGACCCGGGAGACCCAGTACTTC. Residues: CASPTRETQYF.

The gene calls are TRBV7-6 and TRBJ2-7; no definite D call. Trimming pared 1 base from V and 2 bases from J, leaving 6 bases between. CDR1 SGHVS and CDR2 FNYEAQ come from the germline V gene. This CDR3 contains 13 residues. The CDR3, as DNA: TGTGCCAGCAGCTTAGAGGCTACCTACGAGCAGTACTTC. This gives the protein CASSLEATYEQYF.

The V call is TRBV7-3, the J call TRBJ2-7; 8 positions agree with TRBD2. The V gene end was trimmed by 5 bases and the J gene end by 10 bases; junction bases not matched to a gene: 4. CDR1 and CDR2 from the germline V gene are SGHTA and FQGTGA. The CDR3 is made up of 11 amino acids. DNA for the CDR3: TGTGCCAGCAGCCCGGGGGGGGTACAGTACTTC. Residues: CASSPGGVQYF.

The chain employs TRBV18 and TRBJ1-2, with TRBD1 matching over 9 bases. This CDR3 has 15 amino acids. In germline, CDR1 is KGHSH, CDR2 LQKENI. V lost 3 bases, J lost 1 base, and 3 bases stayed unmatched. CDR3 nucleotide sequence: TGTGCCAGCTCACCGGGGACAGGGAATAACTATGGCTACACCTTC. Its translation is CASSPGTGNNYGYTF.

The chain links TRBV7-2 to TRBJ2-7, with D unclear. V was pared by 3 bases and J by 6 bases, with 15 bases between. The CDR3 is 14 amino acids. The germline CDR1 and CDR2 sequences are SGHTA and FQGNSA. CDR3 DNA: TGTGCCAGCAGCTTCGACCGTGGATTCTCCGAGCAGTACTTC. Protein product: CASSFDRGFSEQYF.

The CDR3 sequence is CASSSGVYEQYF. The CDR3 coding sequence is TGTGCCAGCAGCTCGGGAGTATACGAGCAGTACTTC. The rearrangement uses TRBV7-9 and TRBJ2-7; tentatively, D is TRBD2 (6 bases). The CDR3 consists of 12 residues. V shed 4 bases and J shed 4 bases, with 8 bases lying between them. Germline V gives CDR1 SEHNR, CDR2 FQNEAQ (reference sequence).

The chain uses TRBV28 and TRBJ1-5; the D gene is possibly TRBD1 (6 bases). Trimming removed 4 bases at V and 11 bases at J, with 21 bases between. There are 15 residues in the CDR3. Germline CDR1 reads MDHEN; CDR2 reads SYDVKM. The CDR3: CASSSNRDTRRAQHF. CDR3 in DNA: TGTGCCAGCAGTTCCAACCGGGACACCCGCCGGGCCCAGCATTTT.